Following are 5 T cell receptor beta chains from one sample sequenced in a study of T cells in localized non-small cell lung cancer. The table came from immunoSEQ multiplex PCR; TCRdb's copy has only in-frame clones and leaves some out. The repertoire includes 35,000 to 40,000 clones, over 70% of them detected once, and roughly 2.5% sits in the top ten. Material: peripheral blood, obtained before any cancer treatment. The receptors were sampled from a woman aged 40-70 years with stage I lung adenocarcinoma.

The V gene is TRBV6-1, the J gene TRBJ1-4; TRBD1 matches 7 bases. The CDR3 has 13 amino acids. Germline V gene data show CDR1 as MNHNS and CDR2 as SASEGT. With V trimmed by 6 bases and J by 6 bases, 4 bases remained unmatched. This CDR3 reads CASSLDRDEKLFF. CDR3 coding DNA: TGTGCCAGCAGCCTCGACAGGGATGAAAAACTGTTTTTT.

This CDR3 is CASSLGLAGGYEQYF. Here the CDR3 DNA reads TGTGCCAGCAGCTTGGGACTAGCGGGAGGGTACGAGCAGTACTTC. J is TRBJ2-7 and V is TRBV11-2; TRBD2 aligns across 16 bases. Trimming cost V 3 bases and J 4 bases; bases outside gene matches: 0. Germline V gene sequence: CDR1 SGHAT, CDR2 FQNNGV. The CDR3 covers 15 residues.

This chain connects TRBV5-5 to TRBJ2-4; D is perhaps TRBD2 (6 bases). Trimming removed 2 bases from V and 6 bases from J, with 15 bases in between. Germline loops: CDR1 SGHKS, CDR2 YYEKEE (reference sequence). The CDR3 is 15 residues long. The CDR3 reads CASSLEGLGGNIQYF. In DNA, the CDR3 is TGTGCCAGCAGCTTAGAGGGGCTGGGGGGAAACATTCAGTACTTC.

This sequence joins TRBV6-4 and TRBJ2-3; possibly TRBD1 or TRBD2 for D (5 bases each). The germline gives CDR1 MRHNA, CDR2 SNTAGT. The CDR3 consists of 13 residues. V lost 5 bases to trimming and J lost 6 bases, with 12 bases between them. The CDR3 region has the DNA TGTGCCAGCAGTACCTTCGGGGCTGATACGCAGTATTTT. This encodes CASSTFGADTQYF.

This clone appeared a single time. The genes are TRBV2 and TRBJ2-5; 8 positions agree with TRBD2. The CDR3 covers 15 residues. The J segment lost 4 bases and the V segment lost 7 bases, leaving 11 bases of the junction unmatched. Germline V gives CDR1 SNHLY, CDR2 FYNNEI. CDR3 region: CASTGRVKGLETQYF. In DNA, the CDR3 is TGTGCCAGCACCGGGAGGGTAAAGGGCCTAGAGACCCAGTACTTC.